A selection of T cell receptor beta chains follows, all from one sample in a study of long-term antiretroviral therapy in people with HIV. Method: immunoSEQ multiplex PCR; TCRdb's copy keeps in-frame clones and lacks some. The repertoire includes approximately 25,000 clones, roughly 80% of them detected once, and around 10% sits in the top ten. The material was unsorted PBMCs, obtained 2.1 years after starting antiretroviral therapy. The receptors were sampled from a man aged 25 to 40 with HIV. The CDR3 runs from the conserved cysteine through the conserved F or W. The order of the fields is V gene, clone size, CDR3 length, J gene, D gene, CDR3 protein, CDR3 DNA. The D gene is left open where the match is weak. Size is stated for part of the rows, as once, few or many counts, or as a class when the clone is expanded.

TRBV6-5	.	15	TRBJ1-1	.	CASSSIAGGGTEAFF	TGTGCCAGCAGTTCCATCGCGGGGGGAGGGACTGAAGCTTTCTTT
TRBV9	once	14	TRBJ1-4	.	CASSVGTANEKLFF	TGTGCCAGCAGCGTAGGCACAGCTAATGAAAAACTGTTTTTT
TRBV30	medium-sized	13	TRBJ1-1	.	CAWSGDRRGKAFF	TGTGCCTGGAGTGGTGATCGAAGGGGGAAAGCTTTCTTT
TRBV7-7	once	15	TRBJ2-5	TRBD2	CASSSGTSGKETQYF	TGTGCTAGCAGCTCCGGGACTAGCGGGAAAGAGACCCAGTACTTC
TRBV6-6	once	15	TRBJ1-1	TRBD1	CASSLTGGLNTEAFF	TGTGCCAGCAGTTTGACAGGGGGCTTGAACACTGAAGCTTTCTTT
TRBV19	few	16	TRBJ2-7	.	CASSIVSGTASYEQYF	TGTGCCAGTAGTATAGTGTCCGGGACGGCCTCCTACGAGCAGTACTTC
TRBV18	.	14	TRBJ2-5	.	CASSPRDSGETQYF	TGTGCCAGCTCACCCCGGGACAGCGGGGAGACCCAGTACTTC
TRBV15	.	15	TRBJ2-2	.	CATSGLDRDTGELFF	TGTGCCACCAGCGGCCTGGATCGGGACACCGGGGAGCTGTTTTTT
TRBV12-1	few	14	TRBJ1-4	.	CASSFLLEHEKLFF	TGTGCCAGCAGCTTTCTTCTGGAGCATGAAAAACTGTTTTTT
TRBV9	.	15	TRBJ1-1	.	CASSASGGLNTEAFF	TGTGCCAGCAGCGCCTCGGGGGGACTGAACACTGAAGCTTTCTTT
TRBV25-1	.	15	TRBJ1-2	TRBD1	CASSDHGTGDYGYTF	TGTGCCAGCAGTGACCATGGGACAGGGGACTATGGCTACACCTTC
TRBV4-1	.	18	TRBJ2-2	.	CASSQGAGVIENTGELFF	TGCGCCAGCAGCCAAGGGGCCGGGGTAATAGAGAACACCGGGGAGCTGTTTTTT
TRBV11-2	.	18	TRBJ2-1	TRBD2	CASSLGLGLAGVWDEQFF	TGTGCCAGCAGCTTAGGCCTCGGACTAGCGGGAGTTTGGGATGAGCAGTTCTTC
TRBV7-9	.	15	TRBJ1-1	.	CASNQGGGPNTEAFF	TGTGCCAGCAACCAAGGGGGGGGGCCTAACACTGAAGCTTTCTTT
TRBV6-1	.	14	TRBJ1-4	TRBD1	CASSDRGINEKLFF	TGTGCCAGCAGTGACAGGGGGATTAATGAAAAACTGTTTTTT
TRBV15	.	11	TRBJ1-1	.	CATSRAERAFF	TGTGCCACCAGCAGAGCCGAGCGAGCTTTCTTT
TRBV27	.	13	TRBJ2-7	TRBD2	CASGVAGPGEQYF	TGTGCCAGCGGAGTAGCGGGTCCCGGCGAGCAGTACTTC
TRBV9	.	13	TRBJ1-5	.	CASSVGSNQPQHF	TGTGCCAGCAGCGTAGGTAGCAATCAGCCCCAGCATTTT
TRBV5-1	.	14	TRBJ2-1	TRBD1	CASRRDSIGNEQFF	TGCGCCAGCAGACGGGACAGTATAGGGAATGAGCAGTTCTTC
TRBV2	.	17	TRBJ2-5	TRBD1	CASKDRVGLALKETQYF	TGTGCCAGCAAGGACAGGGTCGGGCTAGCCCTTAAAGAGACCCAGTACTTC
TRBV6-5	.	13	TRBJ1-2	.	CASSPEHNYGYTF	TGTGCCAGCAGCCCCGAACATAACTATGGCTACACCTTC
TRBV19	.	14	TRBJ1-5	TRBD1	CASATQGNNQPQHF	TGTGCCAGCGCTACACAGGGGAACAATCAGCCCCAGCATTTT
TRBV7-8	.	14	TRBJ1-1	.	CASSLFPSMTEAFF	TGTGCCAGCAGCTTATTCCCCTCTATGACTGAAGCTTTCTTT
TRBV9	.	14	TRBJ1-3	.	CASSVGGTGNTIYF	TGTGCCAGCAGCGTTGGGGGAACTGGAAACACCATATATTTT
TRBV5-4	.	15	TRBJ2-5	TRBD2	CASNQLAGGTETQYF	TGTGCCAGCAACCAACTAGCGGGGGGCACAGAGACCCAGTACTTC
TRBV30	.	15	TRBJ2-7	TRBD2	CAWSGGTSGPREQYF	TGTGCCTGGAGTGGGGGGACTAGCGGGCCGCGCGAGCAGTACTTC
TRBV7-8	.	16	TRBJ1-3	.	CASSLGTGSSGNTIYF	TGTGCCAGCAGCTTGGGTACAGGGTCCTCTGGAAACACCATATATTTT
TRBV5-1	.	16	TRBJ2-1	.	CASSLDAGFSYNEQFF	TGCGCCAGCAGCTTGGATGCGGGTTTCTCCTACAATGAGCAGTTCTTC
TRBV19	.	15	TRBJ2-7	.	CASSSLEGINYEQYF	TGTGCCAGTAGCTCCCTGGAGGGAATTAACTACGAGCAGTACTTC